Shown below are 5 T cell receptor beta chains from a single sample sequenced in a study of metastatic and nonmetastatic thyroid tumors. TCRdb re-called the PCR reads via MiXCR. In the table there are about 10,000 clones, over 30% of which are singletons. None of the patients had undergone any treatment ahead of thyroid surgery. Sequenced input: tumor tissue. All receptors derive from a female donor with papillary thyroid cancer or a benign thyroid nodule (not recorded which). Some clones in this sample may be carry-over from other donors' samples.

The CDR3 region has the DNA TGTGCCAGCAGCTTGGGGGAGCCTTATGGCTACACCTTC. Residues: CASSLGEPYGYTF. The chain joins TRBV7-8 to TRBJ1-2, with D perhaps matching TRBD1 (5 bases). This CDR3 contains 13 residues. The V gene lost 3 bases and the J gene lost 5 bases, with 10 bases spanning the gap. Germline V gene lookup returns CDR1 SGHVS and CDR2 FQNEAQ.

This sequence joins TRBV12-3 or TRBV12-4 and TRBJ2-5; D may correspond to TRBD1 or TRBD2 (5 bases each). The CDR3 has 15 amino acids. V was shortened by 0 bases and J by 4 bases, with 12 bases between the two germline ends. Here the CDR3 reads CASSLALEGTETQYF. The CDR3 nucleotides read TGTGCCAGCAGTTTAGCGCTCGAGGGGACAGAGACCCAGTACTTC.

The chain uses TRBV19 and TRBJ2-7; D not certain. This CDR3 has 11 amino acids. Trimming removed 6 bases at V and 1 base at J, with 4 bases between. Germline V lookup: CDR1 LNHDA, CDR2 SQIVND (reference sequence). The CDR3 bases are TGTGCCAGTAGCGGTTCCTACGAGCAGTACTTC. Its protein is CASSGSYEQYF.

This clone was observed a few times. This chain uses TRBV6-5 with TRBJ2-3, with no clear D. From germline, CDR1 is MNHEY and CDR2 SVGAGI. Trimming took off 3 bases at V and 1 base at J, with 11 bases between the two ends. The CDR3 runs to 15 residues. The CDR3 DNA follows: TGTGCCAGCAGTTATGGTCTAAGAGGCACAGATACGCAGTATTTT. It yields the protein CASSYGLRGTDTQYF.

This chain uses TRBV28 with TRBJ1-1, with D uncertain. Germline V gives CDR1 MDHEN, CDR2 SYDVKM. V was trimmed by 3 bases and J by 6 bases, leaving 23 bases between them. The CDR3 length is 17 residues. The DNA of the CDR3 is TGTGCCAGCAGTTTCCCCCGGGCAGATAGGGTAGTAGCTGAAGCTTTCTTT. Translation gives CASSFPRADRVVAEAFF.